These 18 T cell receptor beta chains came from one sample sequenced in a study of cytomegalovirus exposure and HLA in healthy donors. This PCR relied on a set of 60 Vbeta primers and 13 Jbeta primers. Sequencing used immunoSEQ multiplex PCR; TCRdb keeps in-frame clones, though not all of them. The sample gives some 120,000 clones, under 90% of which show up once; less than 2.5% is in the top ten. The sequenced sample was PBMCs. The receptors were sampled from a woman aged 40 to 55 in good health and CMV-seronegative.

This clone was counted between two and nine times. This sequence joins TRBV6-6 and TRBJ1-5, with 11 bases matching TRBD1. CDR1 is MNHNY and CDR2 is SVGAGI in the germline V gene (reference sequence). This CDR3 spans 15 amino acids. V trimming: 6 bases; J trimming: 5 bases; junction bases outside the gene matches: 6. CDR3 amino acids: CASSLGQGADQPQHF. Written as DNA, the CDR3 is TGTGCCAGCAGCCTAGGACAGGGGGCAGATCAGCCCCAGCATTTT.

The rearrangement uses TRBV11-2 and TRBJ2-2, with no clear D. The CDR3 is 15 residues long. Trimming stripped 3 bases from V and 2 bases from J, with 10 bases between. CDR1 is SGHAT and CDR2 is FQNNGV in the germline V gene. CDR3 sequence reads: CASSFELVNTGELFF. CDR3 nucleotides: TGTGCCAGCAGCTTCGAGCTAGTCAACACCGGGGAGCTGTTTTTT.

CDR3 DNA sequence: TGTGCCAGCAGTTTCCGGGTCTCCCATGGCTACACCTTC. This gives the protein CASSFRVSHGYTF. V and J are TRBV6-6 and TRBJ1-2; D call uncertain. V lost 4 bases and J lost 6, with 12 bases in between. CDR1 is MNHNY, CDR2 SVGAGI, per germline (reference sequence). The CDR3 contains 13 residues.

The gene calls are TRBV28 and TRBJ2-7; TRBD2 agrees at 11 bases. The V segment lost 4 bases and the J segment 2 bases; nucleotides outside the gene matches: 4. The germline V gene has CDR1 MDHEN and CDR2 SYDVKM. The CDR3 extends over 15 amino acids. The CDR3 region has the DNA TGTGCCAGCAGTTCCCCTAGCGGGAGGACCTACGAGCAGTACTTC. Encoded protein: CASSSPSGRTYEQYF. The complete variable domain, with remaining parts taken from reference TRBV28 and TRBJ2-7, reads DVKVTQSSRYLVKRTGEKVFLECVQDMDHENMFWYRQDPGLGLRLIYFSYDVKMKEKGDIPEGYSVSREKKERFSLILESASTNQTSMYLCASSSPSGRTYEQYFGPGTRLTVT.

The J gene is TRBJ2-1, the V gene TRBV2; D remains unclear. Germline CDR1 SNHLY, CDR2 FYNNEI. Deletions cut 8 bases from V and 8 bases from J, with 10 bases between. The CDR3 spans 11 residues. In nucleotides, the CDR3 is TGTGCCAGCCTAGAAGCGTATGAGCAGTTCTTC. Protein: CASLEAYEQFF.

The V and J genes are TRBV6-5 and TRBJ2-2, with 7 bases lining up with TRBD1. V was pared by 0 bases and J by 3 bases, with 1 base of the junction left unmatched. CDR3 size: 15 residues. Germline V gene data show CDR1 as MNHEY and CDR2 as SVGAGI. CDR3 DNA: TGTGCCAGCAGTTACTCTAGGGGGCACACCGGGGAGCTGTTTTTT. Its protein is CASSYSRGHTGELFF.

This sequence joins TRBV19 and TRBJ2-7, with 7 bases fitting TRBD2. V trimming: 2 bases; J trimming: 3 bases; junction bases outside the gene matches: 4. This CDR3 is 14 amino acids long. Germline values: CDR1 LNHDA, CDR2 SQIVND (reference sequence). CDR3 sequence reads: CASSISGTRYEQYF. For the CDR3, the DNA is TGTGCCAGTAGTATAAGCGGGACCCGCTACGAGCAGTACTTC.

The chain combines TRBV7-8 with TRBJ2-7; 14 positions agree with TRBD2. The CDR3 length is 14 residues. Germline CDR1 and CDR2: SGHVS and FQNEAQ. J was trimmed by 12 bases and V by 5 bases; bases with no gene match: 9. The CDR3 DNA follows: TGTGCCAGCAGCCCGACTAGCGGGAGGGCCTTTCTGTACTTC. It translates to CASSPTSGRAFLYF.

This clone showed up just a few times. This chain uses TRBV5-4 with TRBJ1-2; 9 positions agree with TRBD1. This CDR3 comprises 16 residues. Germline V gene data show CDR1 as SGHNT and CDR2 as YYREEE (reference sequence). The trim removed 4 bases at V and 6 bases at J, leaving 13 bases unmatched. The CDR3 loop reads CASSPVPNRDRDGYTF. The CDR3 DNA sequence: TGTGCCAGCAGCCCTGTACCCAACCGGGACAGGGATGGCTACACCTTC.

The chain links TRBV7-6 to TRBJ2-7; 8 nucleotides line up with TRBD2. The tail of the sequence fits TRBJ2-5 better, so the J call may be wrong. The length of the CDR3 is 17 residues. Germline values: CDR1 SGHVS, CDR2 FNYEAQ. The CDR3 DNA follows: TGTGCCAGCAGCTCATCCCCCGGGGGGGCCAGGCAAGAGACCCAGTACTTC. Residues: CASSSSPGGARQETQYF.

V and J are TRBV7-2 and TRBJ2-1; 15 nucleotides match TRBD2. Trimming at V came to 2 bases and at J to 10 bases, leaving 3 bases not matched to a gene. Germline CDR1 and CDR2: SGHTA and FQGNSA. The CDR3 length is 15 residues. The DNA of the CDR3 is TGTGCCAGCAGCTTAAGGGGGACTAGCGGGGGGGAGCAGTTCTTC. It yields the protein CASSLRGTSGGEQFF.

The V and J genes are TRBV6-6 and TRBJ2-5; 11 nucleotides align to TRBD2. V shed 5 bases, J shed 2 bases, and the junction held 7 bases outside the gene matches. The length of the CDR3 is 16 residues. The germline gives CDR1 MNHNY, CDR2 SVGAGI (reference sequence). The CDR3 sequence is CASSTSSGGTQETQYF. The CDR3 DNA follows: TGTGCCAGCAGTACGTCTAGCGGGGGGACACAAGAGACCCAGTACTTC.

The chain carries TRBV30 and TRBJ2-7, with D possibly being TRBD2 (6 bases). The CDR3 consists of 13 residues. Germline V gene data show CDR1 as GTSNPN and CDR2 as SVGIG (reference sequence). Trimming cost V 8 bases and J 0 bases, with 14 bases left between them. The CDR3 spells CARKEGSSYEQYF. The CDR3 bases are TGTGCCAGGAAGGAGGGCAGCTCCTACGAGCAGTACTTC.

The chain couples TRBV2 to TRBJ2-3; possible D gene TRBD2, 7 bases. Trimming removed 3 bases at V and 1 base at J, with 14 bases between. The CDR3 extends over 16 amino acids. Germline V gene data show CDR1 as SNHLY and CDR2 as FYNNEI. In DNA, the CDR3 is TGTGCCAGCAGTGACAAGAGGGGGAGGGGCACAGATACGCAGTATTTT. Its translation is CASSDKRGRGTDTQYF. Drawing the rest from reference TRBV2 and TRBJ2-3, the complete variable domain is EPEVTQTPSHQVTQMGQEVILRCVPISNHLYFYWYRQILGQKVEFLVSFYNNEISEKSEIFDDQFSVERPDGSNFTLKIRSTKLEDSAMYFCASSDKRGRGTDTQYFGPGTRLTVL.

The V gene is TRBV19, the J gene TRBJ2-7; a weak D match, TRBD2 (5 bases). Trimming pared 4 bases from V and 7 bases from J, leaving 23 bases between. CDR1 LNHDA and CDR2 SQIVND come from the germline V gene (reference sequence). The CDR3 extends over 16 amino acids. The CDR3 here is CASSKMRPPRTGEQYF. Here the CDR3 DNA reads TGTGCCAGTAGTAAAATGCGACCGCCCAGAACGGGGGAGCAGTACTTC.

The chain couples TRBV30 to TRBJ2-6; the D gene is possibly TRBD2 (6 bases). Germline-derived CDR1 and CDR2 are GTSNPN and SVGIG (reference sequence). The CDR3 has 17 amino acids. Trimming took off 0 bases at V and 2 bases at J, with 14 bases between the two ends. CDR3: CAWSVGREPPGANVLTF. The CDR3 DNA follows: TGTGCCTGGAGTGTAGGGCGGGAACCCCCTGGGGCCAACGTCCTGACTTTC.

The gene calls are TRBV7-2 and TRBJ1-1; the D gene is possibly TRBD1 (6 bases). The germline V and J ends were trimmed by 5 bases and 4 bases, with 17 bases remaining between them. This CDR3 comprises 15 residues. Per the germline V gene, CDR1 is SGHTA and CDR2 is FQGNSA. Written as DNA, the CDR3 is TGTGCCAGCAGCGGGAAACTATCACAGGGCACTGAAGCTTTCTTT. It specifies CASSGKLSQGTEAFF.

CDR3 nucleotide sequence: TGTGCCAGCAGCTCAGGGCGCGAGCAGTACTTC. It is translated as CASSSGREQYF. The chain combines TRBV6-6 with TRBJ2-7, with a tentative D call TRBD1 (5 bases). Germline CDR1 MNHNY, CDR2 SVGAGI (reference sequence). The ends were cut back, 6 bases at V and 6 bases at J, with 9 bases in the middle. The CDR3 is 11 amino acids.